Each of the 5 T cell receptor beta chains below was sequenced from the same sample in a study of shared clonotypes between healthy human individuals. Profiling relied on immunoSEQ multiplex PCR, and the TCRdb table lists in-frame clones only, not all of them. The top ten hold around 1% of the sample, which has nearly 2 million clones, approximately 95% seen once. Naive CD8 cells lacked CD45RO, underwent positive selection for CCR7 and left out terminally differentiated effector memory CD45RA+ cells. Sequencing was performed on naive CD8+ T cells sorted from blood. The receptors stem from a man younger than 35 in good health.

DNA for the CDR3: TGCGCCAGCAGTCTCCGGGACAACAAAAACATTCAGTACTTC. Translating it yields CASSLRDNKNIQYF. The genes are TRBV23-1 and TRBJ2-4; D perhaps matches TRBD1 (6 bases). TRBV23-1 carries the ORF label, with uncertain function. The CDR3 consists of 14 residues. The V end was cut by 4 bases, the J end by 3 bases, with 10 bases between.

The genes are TRBV27 and TRBJ1-5, with 7 bases lining up with TRBD1. V was clipped by 5 bases and J by 7 bases; unmatched bases: 14. The CDR3 is made up of 16 amino acids. CDR1 and CDR2 from the germline V gene are MNHEY and SMNVEV (reference sequence). The CDR3 region is CASSLGGAGLGQPQHF. CDR3 bases: TGTGCCAGCAGTCTAGGGGGCGCGGGGCTAGGGCAGCCCCAGCATTTT.

In the case of this clone: Sequence at one end of the junction differs from germline and may be a read error. CDR3 DNA: TGTGCCAGCAGCTTAGTTTTGGGCACCGACTGGAACTTC. It yields the protein CASSLVLGTDWNF. This chain links TRBV5-4 with TRBJ2-7; D unclear. Per germline, CDR1 SGHNT and CDR2 YYREEE (reference sequence). The CDR3 spans 13 residues.

This chain joins TRBV10-2 and TRBJ2-1, with D perhaps matching TRBD1 (6 bases). With 4 bases removed from V and 0 bases from J, the gap between germline ends came to 22 bases. CDR1 is WSHSY and CDR2 is SAAADI in the germline V gene. The CDR3 is 19 residues long. The DNA for the CDR3 is TGCGCCAGCAGTGCGGGCTTTCCGGGACAACCTCTCTCCTACAATGAGCAGTTCTTC. Translation: CASSAGFPGQPLSYNEQFF.

The chain links TRBV1 to TRBJ2-7; the table names TRBD1, a call not compared with the DNA. TRBV1 is shown as a pseudogene. The CDR3 spans 16 residues. CDR3 DNA: TGCACCAGCAGCCAAGATTCAGGGCTTTACTCCTACGAGCAGTACTTC. The encoded protein is CTSSQDSGLYSYEQYF.